Presented here are 13 T cell receptor beta chains from one specimen sequenced in a study of Graves' ophthalmopathy and Graves' hyperthyroidism. Amplification targeted the TCR beta CDR3 regions, with RNA transcripts as the source material. First-round RT-PCR relied on HTBI primers, and a second-round multiplex PCR came next. TCRdb fed the multiplex PCR reads into MiXCR, producing one record per CDR3 protein. The table shows hundreds of thousands of distinct CDR3 sequences, with 35% to 45% occurring only once. The sample was peripheral blood. The receptors originated from an adult man with Graves' ophthalmopathy.

The gene calls are TRBV11-3 and TRBJ1-5; possibly TRBD1 for D (6 bases). This CDR3 has 15 residues. Between the trimmed V and J ends, which lost 6 bases and 6 bases, there was a span of 18 bases. The germline CDR1 and CDR2 sequences are SGHNT and YENEEA. In nucleotides, the CDR3 is TGTGCCAGCAGTTACCTGGGACACAAAGGTCAGCCCCAGCATTTT. Translating it yields CASSYLGHKGQPQHF.

This clonotype was found many times. The chain carries TRBV7-2 and TRBJ1-2; TRBD1 is a possible D gene (5 bases). The V gene lost 3 bases and the J gene lost 4 bases, with 9 bases spanning the gap. Per germline, CDR1 SGHTA and CDR2 FQGNSA. The CDR3 contains 13 residues. CDR3 coding DNA: TGTGCCAGCAGCTTGACAGCCACCTATGGCTACACCTTC. Translated: CASSLTATYGYTF. The variable domain in full, completed from reference TRBV7-2 and TRBJ1-2, reads GAGVSQSPSNKVTEKGKDVELRCDPISGHTALYWYRQSLGQGLEFLIYFQGNSAPDKSGLPSDRFSAERTGGSVSTLTIQRTQQEDSAVYLCASSLTATYGYTFGSGTRLTVV.

The chain is built from TRBV20-1 and TRBJ1-3, with a weak D call TRBD1 (5 bases). This CDR3 region has 14 residues. V dropped 0 bases and J dropped 7 bases, with 13 bases sitting between them. Germline V gives CDR1 DFQATT, CDR2 SNEGSKA (reference sequence). CDR3 residues: CSARDRRGRNTIYF. CDR3 DNA: TGCAGTGCTAGAGATCGGCGGGGCAGGAACACCATATATTTT.

This clonotype has ten or more counts. V usage is TRBV7-9 and J usage is TRBJ1-2; possibly TRBD1 for D (6 bases). Trimming left V 0 bases short and J 4 bases short, with 12 bases between. Germline CDR1 is SEHNR and CDR2 is FQNEAQ (reference sequence). The CDR3 sequence is 15 residues long. The CDR3 nucleotides read TGTGCCAGCAGCTTAGCTAACGCGGACAGCTATGGCTACACCTTC. Protein: CASSLANADSYGYTF.

This rearrangement joins TRBV12-3 or TRBV12-4 to TRBJ1-2, with D tentatively TRBD1 (5 bases). The V gene lost 6 bases and the J gene lost 11 bases, with 19 bases spanning the gap. The CDR3 totals 13 residues. CDR3 DNA: TGTGCCAGCAGCCTAGACAGCCGCTTTGGGTACACCTTC. It yields the protein CASSLDSRFGYTF.

The genes are TRBV7-3 and TRBJ1-4; D perhaps matches TRBD1 (6 bases). From germline, CDR1 is SGHTA and CDR2 FQGTGA. Trimming shortened V by 5 bases and J by 2 bases, and 12 bases separated the two germline ends. CDR3 length equals 15 residues. Here the CDR3 reads CASSRSRGTNEKLFF. The CDR3 nucleotides are TGTGCCAGCAGCCGATCCAGGGGCACTAATGAAAAACTGTTTTTT. Complete variable domain (other parts from reference TRBV7-3 and TRBJ1-4): GAGVSQTPSNKVTEKGKYVELRCDPISGHTALYWYRQSLGQGPEFLIYFQGTGAADDSGLPNDRFFAVRPEGSVSTLKIQRTERGDSAVYLCASSRSRGTNEKLFFGSGTQLSVL.

The chain employs TRBV19 and TRBJ1-1, with 10 bases identical to TRBD1. Germline V gene data show CDR1 as LNHDA and CDR2 as SQIVND (reference sequence). This CDR3 is 14 amino acids long. Unmatched junction bases numbered 9, after V lost 8 bases and J lost 6 bases. The CDR3 here is CASVTPGQGPEAFF. CDR3 in DNA: TGTGCCAGTGTCACGCCGGGACAGGGGCCTGAAGCTTTCTTT.

The J gene is TRBJ2-3, the V gene TRBV5-1, with TRBD2 matching over 9 bases. Germline trimming cut 5 bases from V and 4 bases from J; bases unmatched to any gene: 5. Looked up from germline, CDR1 is SGHRS and CDR2 is YFSETQ. This CDR3 spans 14 amino acids. The CDR3 is CASSRTSAADTQYF. The CDR3 DNA follows: TGCGCCAGCAGTCGGACTAGCGCCGCAGATACGCAGTATTTT.

The sample holds many counts of this clonotype. The chain is built from TRBV2 and TRBJ1-4, with D maybe TRBD1 (6 bases). The ends were cut back, 4 bases at V and 10 bases at J, with 22 bases in the middle. Germline V gives CDR1 SNHLY, CDR2 FYNNEI. This CDR3 has 16 amino acids. This CDR3 reads CASSGQGHVIDGKLFF. CDR3 bases: TGTGCCAGCAGTGGTCAGGGGCACGTCATAGACGGAAAACTGTTTTTT.

A remark on this clonotype: The junction and the germline gene differ at one end; a read error may be behind it. This chain links TRBV29-1 with TRBJ1-2; the match to TRBD1 covers 7 bases. Germline V gene sequence: CDR1 SQVTM, CDR2 ANQGSEA. This CDR3 comprises 12 residues. The CDR3 DNA sequence: TGCAGCGTGACAGGGAGACTCTATGGCCACACCTTC. It specifies CSVTGRLYGHTF.

This clonotype was counted a few times. The genes are TRBV10-3 and TRBJ1-2; 7 bases are a match to TRBD1. Germline V gene lookup returns CDR1 ENHRY and CDR2 SYGVKD. CDR3 length: 13 residues. V gave up 10 bases and J gave up 5 bases; unmatched junction bases: 10. CDR3 residues: CASKEGQSYGYTF. The CDR3 region has the DNA TGTGCCAGCAAAGAGGGACAGTCATATGGCTACACCTTC.

This clonotype has more than one count but fewer than ten. This chain connects TRBV5-1 to TRBJ2-5; maybe TRBD2 (6 bases). Between the trimmed V and J ends, which lost 8 bases and 1 base, there was a span of 18 bases. There are 15 residues in the CDR3. Germline CDR1 reads SGHRS; CDR2 reads YFSETQ. This chain's CDR3 is CASMDPGEPQETQYF. DNA for the CDR3: TGCGCCAGTATGGACCCGGGAGAACCCCAAGAGACCCAGTACTTC.

At least ten counts were recorded for this clonotype. The chain recombines TRBV12-3 or TRBV12-4 with TRBJ1-1; D is uncertain. This CDR3 spans 12 amino acids. Trimming cost V 8 bases and J 1 base, with 8 bases left between them. Written as DNA, the CDR3 is TGTGCCAGCCGGCGGGGGAACACTGAAGCTTTCTTT. Its translation: CASRRGNTEAFF.